This entry lists 11 T cell receptor beta chains sequenced from one sample in a study of blood T cell repertoires in COVID-19. The assay was immunoSEQ multiplex PCR, and TCRdb's table has in-frame clones only and misses some. In the table there are some 90,000 clones, around four fifths of which are singletons. Specimen: peripheral blood. These receptors were collected from a human donor in a cohort sampled during active COVID-19.

The rearrangement joins TRBV19 to TRBJ2-1; 12 nucleotides line up with TRBD2. CDR3 length: 17 amino acids. The J segment lost 4 bases and the V segment lost 3 bases, leaving 7 bases of the junction unmatched. Germline CDR1 LNHDA, CDR2 SQIVND (reference sequence). The CDR3 coding sequence is TGTGCCAGTAGTATTCTAGCGGGAGGGGGTTCTTACAATGAGCAGTTCTTC. This codes for CASSILAGGGSYNEQFF.

This clone was picked up one time. The chain joins TRBV7-2 to TRBJ2-7; D possibly corresponds to TRBD1 (6 bases). Trimming took 1 base from V and 5 from J, leaving 15 bases between them. In germline, CDR1 is SGHTA, CDR2 FQGNSA. There are 15 residues in the CDR3. The CDR3 DNA is TGTGCCAGCAGCTTAGTGTGGGACCCAGGGGACGAGCAGTACTTC. It translates to CASSLVWDPGDEQYF.

The genes are TRBV28 and TRBJ1-5; 7 bases map to TRBD1. J gave up 0 bases and V 6 bases, and 8 bases lay outside the gene matches. Looked up from germline, CDR1 is MDHEN and CDR2 is SYDVKM. This CDR3 has 16 amino acids. The CDR3 sequence: CASSPGQDYSNQPQHF. CDR3 DNA sequence: TGTGCCAGCAGCCCCGGACAGGACTATAGCAATCAGCCCCAGCATTTT.

The V gene is TRBV30, the J gene TRBJ1-1; TRBD1 matches at 10 bases. The CDR3 runs to 13 residues. Trimming at V came to 6 bases and at J to 3 bases, leaving 4 bases not matched to a gene. Germline assignment: CDR1 GTSNPN and CDR2 SVGIG (reference sequence). The CDR3 region is CACGDRGDTEAFF. CDR3 bases: TGTGCCTGTGGGGACAGGGGTGACACTGAAGCTTTCTTT.

This clone was seen once. CDR3: CASSSHPGLAGGDNEQFF. The DNA of the CDR3 is TGTGCCAGCAGCTCACATCCGGGACTAGCGGGAGGAGACAATGAGCAGTTCTTC. The chain recombines TRBV5-8 with TRBJ2-1; 15 bases fit TRBD2. V lost 3 bases to trimming and J lost 5 bases; unmatched junction nucleotides: 9. The CDR3 is made up of 18 amino acids. The V gene's germline CDR1 is SGHTS and CDR2 YDEGEE.

The DNA of the CDR3 is TGTGCCAGCAGTGAGGGGGCTCTAGGGGGAGTAGTCACTGAAGCTTTCTTT. Translating gives CASSEGALGGVVTEAFF. The rearrangement links TRBV2 to TRBJ1-1; tentative D call: TRBD1 (6 bases). V lost 3 bases and J 4 bases, leaving 21 bases between the germline ends. Germline CDR1 SNHLY, CDR2 FYNNEI. The CDR3 loop spans 17 amino acids.

This rearrangement joins TRBV27 to TRBJ1-1; D not resolved. The CDR3 runs 14 residues. With 0 bases removed from V and 1 base from J, the gap between germline ends came to 6 bases. Germline V gene data show CDR1 as MNHEY and CDR2 as SMNVEV (reference sequence). CDR3 nucleotide sequence: TGTGCCAGCAGTTTATCTATCCGGAACACTGAAGCTTTCTTT. It encodes CASSLSIRNTEAFF.

This clone was counted a single time. This sequence joins TRBV7-2 and TRBJ1-2; D ambiguous. The V end was cut by 2 bases, the J end by 2 bases, with 9 bases between. The germline CDR1 and CDR2 sequences are SGHTA and FQGNSA. The CDR3 loop spans 14 amino acids. The CDR3 DNA is TGTGCCAGCAGCTTACCGGGCGGGAACTATGGCTACACCTTC. This encodes CASSLPGGNYGYTF.

This clone was observed once. The J gene is TRBJ1-6, the V gene TRBV7-2; no clear D gene. CDR1 and CDR2 (germline): SGHTA, FQGNSA. The CDR3 is 16 amino acids. Trimming cost V 3 bases and J 0 bases, with 9 bases left between them. This CDR3 reads CASSFPGYSYNSPLHF. CDR3 nucleotides: TGTGCCAGCAGCTTCCCGGGATACTCCTATAATTCACCCCTCCACTTT.

The table lists this clone with a count of one. The rearrangement uses TRBV3-1 (or the pseudogene TRBV3-2) and TRBJ2-7; D is perhaps TRBD2 (6 bases). Germline V gene data show CDR1 as LGHDT and CDR2 as YNNKEL (reference sequence). This CDR3 is built from 16 residues. Trimming took off 1 base at V and 4 bases at J, with 17 bases between the two ends. CDR3 region: CASSQAGARDLYEQYF. The CDR3 bases are TGTGCCAGCAGCCAAGCCGGGGCCCGGGACTTGTACGAGCAGTACTTC.

The chain carries TRBV6-5 and TRBJ2-6, with D perhaps TRBD1 (5 bases). V lost 6 bases, J lost 2 bases, and 11 bases lay in between. This CDR3 spans 15 amino acids. The germline V gene has CDR1 MNHEY and CDR2 SVGAGI. Here the CDR3 reads CASSATVAGANVLTF. CDR3 in DNA: TGTGCCAGCAGCGCGACAGTAGCTGGGGCCAACGTCCTGACTTTC.